The present T cell receptor (beta chain) was sequenced within a study of T cells in Graves' hyperthyroidism and ophthalmopathy. The CDR3 is 15 residues long. V dropped 3 bases and J dropped 5 bases, with 16 bases sitting between them. Germline V CDR1 and CDR2: MDHEN, SYDVKM. The sample holds many counts of this clonotype. RNA transcripts gave rise to amplified TCR beta CDR3 regions. Researchers ran a first-round RT-PCR on the TCR CDR3 using the HTBI primer set. TCRdb recomputed calls from the multiplex PCR reads with MiXCR, one row per CDR3 protein. The table includes a few hundred thousand distinct CDR3 sequences, approximately 20% detected once.

The specimen sequenced was blood. The sequence derives from a man in his forties with Graves' hyperthyroidism. The V and J genes are TRBV28 and TRBJ1-2; tentative D call: TRBD1 (6 bases). CDR3 nucleotide sequence: TGTGCCAGCAGTTTCTCGACAGGAGCGCTTTATGGCTACACCTTC. Protein sequence: CASSFSTGALYGYTF.